These 21 T cell receptor beta chains share one sample of origin, sequenced in a study of T cells generated in artificial thymic organoids. TCRalpha and TCRbeta libraries were amplified separately by semi-nested PCR with TRAC or TRBC reverse primers. One entry per CDR3 protein results from TCRdb running MiXCR on the 5' RACE reads. This table holds under 2,500 distinct CDR3 sequences, approximately 10% found once. Material for sequencing was naive CD8+ T cells from the thymus. Subset: CD3+TCRalphabeta+CD8SP T cells; for blood, CD45RO-CCR7+ naive CD8+ T cells. The source of these receptors is a human donor who gave cord blood stem cells for thymic organoid culture, a cardiac surgery patient who gave postnatal thymus, or a blood donor (not recorded which).

This clonotype counts as medium-sized. The V and J genes are TRBV3-1 and TRBJ2-1; D possibly matches TRBD1 or TRBD2 (5 bases each). From germline, CDR1 is LGHDT and CDR2 YNNKEL (reference sequence). The V and J ends lost 3 bases and 3 bases respectively, with 12 bases between them. The CDR3 is 15 amino acids. The CDR3 loop reads CASSHIGTDYNEQFF. Written as DNA, the CDR3 is TGTGCCAGCAGCCATATCGGGACGGACTACAATGAGCAGTTCTTC.

CDR3: CAISRLGEQFF. The CDR3 DNA reads as TGTGCCATCAGTCGACTAGGTGAGCAGTTCTTC. The genes are TRBV10-3 and TRBJ2-1; a weak D match, TRBD2 (6 bases). The CDR3 sequence is 11 residues long. Germline V lookup: CDR1 ENHRY, CDR2 SYGVKD. The V end was cut by 5 bases, the J end by 9 bases, with 8 bases between.

Relative to its sample, this clonotype is medium-sized. This rearrangement joins TRBV10-2 to TRBJ2-7, with a weak D call TRBD2 (5 bases). The CDR3 is 11 amino acids. Trimming took 3 bases from V and 5 from J, leaving 5 bases between them. Germline V gives CDR1 WSHSY, CDR2 SAAADI. The CDR3 DNA is TGCGCCAGCAGTGACGGGAACGAGCAGTACGTC. It is translated as CASSDGNEQYV.

The chain employs TRBV6-5 and TRBJ1-3; D is undetermined. This CDR3 is built from 13 residues. Trimming shortened V by 2 bases and J by 8 bases, and 10 bases separated the two germline ends. Germline V gene data show CDR1 as MNHEY and CDR2 as SVGAGI. CDR3 amino acids: CASSYDGFHTIYF. The CDR3 DNA is TGTGCCAGCAGTTACGACGGATTTCACACCATATATTTT.

The rearrangement joins TRBV27 to TRBJ2-7; D remains ambiguous. Germline CDR1 MNHEY, CDR2 SMNVEV (reference sequence). There are 13 residues in the CDR3. The V end was cut by 4 bases, the J end by 3 bases, with 10 bases between. CDR3 in amino acids: CASSSLGRYEQYF. Written as DNA, the CDR3 is TGTGCCAGCAGTTCCCTCGGACGCTACGAGCAGTACTTC.

Sample share makes this clonotype medium-sized. The rearrangement links TRBV27 to TRBJ2-2, with D hard to call. Germline V CDR1 and CDR2: MNHEY, SMNVEV (reference sequence). The V end was cut by 4 bases, the J end by 5 bases, with 11 bases between. This CDR3 spans 14 amino acids. The chain's CDR3 is CASSWTPTTGELFF. In nucleotides, the CDR3 is TGTGCCAGCAGTTGGACGCCGACAACCGGGGAGCTGTTTTTT.

Relative to its sample, this clonotype is medium-sized. The rearrangement joins TRBV6-5 to TRBJ2-7, with D possibly TRBD2 on 5 matching bases. V was clipped by 0 bases and J by 6 bases, with 12 bases between them. The CDR3 has 14 residues. CDR1 MNHEY and CDR2 SVGAGI come from the germline V gene. The chain's CDR3 is CASSYSRAWGEQYF. The CDR3 DNA is TGTGCCAGCAGTTACTCGAGGGCCTGGGGCGAGCAGTACTTC.

This clonotype is medium-sized by share. This chain uses TRBV24-1 with TRBJ2-1, with D unclear. Germline V CDR1 and CDR2: KGHDR, SFDVKD. V was cut by 4 bases and J by 2 bases, with 14 bases left in between. The CDR3 runs 16 residues. Here the CDR3 reads CATSDSDGSPYNEQFF. The CDR3 DNA follows: TGTGCCACCAGTGACTCCGACGGTAGCCCCTACAATGAGCAGTTCTTC.

Only a few counts were recorded for this clonotype. The chain combines TRBV4-1 with TRBJ2-1; the D call may be TRBD1 or TRBD2 (5 bases each). Germline assignment: CDR1 MGHRA and CDR2 YSYEKL. The CDR3 sequence is 15 residues long. Trimming took 4 bases from V and 7 from J, leaving 17 bases between them. Here the CDR3 reads CASSPLRGVGNEQFF. The DNA for the CDR3 is TGCGCCAGCAGCCCCCTTAGAGGGGTAGGGAATGAGCAGTTCTTC.

Sample share makes this clonotype medium-sized. This sequence joins TRBV10-3 and TRBJ2-7; D might be TRBD1 (7 bases). Germline CDR1 and CDR2: ENHRY and SYGVKD. The CDR3 length is 15 residues. The germline V and J ends were trimmed by 2 bases and 3 bases, with 14 bases remaining between them. The CDR3 loop reads CAISEPTGTGYEQYF. The CDR3 region has the DNA TGTGCCATCAGTGAGCCGACAGGGACTGGCTACGAGCAGTACTTC.

This clonotype was seen more than once but under ten times. This chain joins TRBV12-3 or TRBV12-4 and TRBJ2-1; D is undetermined. V was trimmed by 4 bases and J by 7 bases, leaving 20 bases between them. The CDR3 spans 16 residues. This CDR3 is CASSSRLVSALNEQFF. CDR3 sequence (DNA): TGTGCCAGCAGTTCCCGTCTAGTATCGGCCCTGAATGAGCAGTTCTTC.

J is TRBJ2-1 and V is TRBV27; D gene uncertain. The CDR3 is made up of 14 amino acids. Germline V lookup: CDR1 MNHEY, CDR2 SMNVEV (reference sequence). V lost 8 bases to trimming and J lost 0 bases, with 11 bases between them. The CDR3 region is CASLSWSSYNEQFF. The DNA of the CDR3 is TGTGCCAGCCTATCCTGGAGCTCCTACAATGAGCAGTTCTTC.

This clonotype is labeled as medium-sized (0.01 to 0.1%). The chain recombines TRBV5-4 with TRBJ2-3; 9 bases align to TRBD1. Germline CDR1 is SGHNT and CDR2 is YYREEE (reference sequence). J was trimmed by 2 bases and V by 3 bases; bases with no gene match: 10. CDR3 length equals 17 residues. CDR3 protein: CASSWRMGTGLTDTQYF. The CDR3 DNA sequence: TGTGCCAGCAGCTGGAGAATGGGGACAGGGCTCACAGATACGCAGTATTTT. Based on the CDR3 plus reference TRBV5-4 and TRBJ2-3, the full variable domain is ETGVTQSPTHLIKTRGQQVTLRCSSQSGHNTVSWYQQALGQGPQFIFQYYREEENGRGNFPPRFSGLQFPNYSSELNVNALELDDSALYLCASSWRMGTGLTDTQYFGPGTRLTVL.

This clonotype is medium-sized by share. The rearrangement links TRBV12-3 or TRBV12-4 to TRBJ2-5; no reliable D call. CDR3 length equals 13 residues. V gave up 3 bases and J gave up 4 bases, with 9 bases separating them. In DNA form, the CDR3 reads TGTGCCAGCAGTTTGCTCCTAGGAGAGACCCAGTACTTC. It encodes CASSLLLGETQYF.

A few counts support this clonotype. This chain connects TRBV12-3 or TRBV12-4 to TRBJ1-1; D is ambiguous. V dropped 7 bases and J dropped 5 bases, with 20 bases sitting between them. This CDR3 has 15 residues. The CDR3 reads CASTPSRRPLTEAFF. CDR3 DNA sequence: TGTGCCAGCACCCCCAGTCGGCGGCCCTTGACTGAAGCTTTCTTT.

This chain uses TRBV27 with TRBJ1-5; 8 bases match TRBD1. J was trimmed by 5 bases and V by 5 bases; bases with no gene match: 8. From germline, CDR1 is MNHEY and CDR2 SMNVEV (reference sequence). This CDR3 contains 15 residues. Here the CDR3 reads CASSPSGRGHQPQHF. The CDR3 DNA reads as TGTGCCAGCAGTCCCTCCGGCAGGGGGCATCAGCCCCAGCATTTT.

This clonotype was picked up a small number of times. At one end the junction does not follow the germline gene, possibly because of a read error. The chain employs TRBV5-1 and TRBJ2-3; 12 bases line up with TRBD2. The germline gives CDR1 SGHRS, CDR2 YFSETQ. CDR3 size: 15 residues. CDR3 in DNA: TGCGCCAACAGCTTGGAACTAGCGGGAGGAGATACGCAGTATTTT. This translates into CANSLELAGGDTQYF.

This clonotype is labeled as medium-sized. The V and J genes are TRBV4-1 and TRBJ2-5; D possibly corresponds to TRBD1 (6 bases). The germline V and J ends were trimmed by 4 bases and 4 bases, with 13 bases remaining between them. The CDR3 consists of 14 residues. Germline V gene data show CDR1 as MGHRA and CDR2 as YSYEKL. Written as DNA, the CDR3 is TGCGCCAGCAGCCCGGGACCACAGGGAGAGACCCAGTACTTC. Translation gives CASSPGPQGETQYF.

V and J are TRBV27 and TRBJ1-2, with 7 positions matching TRBD1. The CDR3 spans 14 residues. Germline CDR1 MNHEY, CDR2 SMNVEV (reference sequence). V shed 0 bases and J 3 bases; nucleotides not matched to a gene: 1. CDR3 nucleotides: TGTGCCAGCAGTTTATCCCAGGGGGACTATGGCTACACCTTC. Protein product: CASSLSQGDYGYTF.

This clonotype is deemed medium-sized (0.01 to 0.1%). The V call is TRBV4-1, the J call TRBJ1-4; D is possibly TRBD1 (6 bases). The germline CDR1 and CDR2 sequences are MGHRA and YSYEKL. This CDR3 contains 15 residues. Trimming removed 4 bases at V and 7 bases at J, with 16 bases between. The CDR3 coding sequence is TGCGCCAGCAGCCCCCGACCCCGACAGGTTGAAAAACTGTTTTTT. Protein product: CASSPRPRQVEKLFF.

This clonotype was counted between two and nine times. This sequence joins TRBV12-3 or TRBV12-4 and TRBJ2-3, with 7 bases that match TRBD2. V lost 5 bases and J lost 2; bases outside the gene matches: 16. The CDR3 is 18 amino acids. The CDR3 region has the DNA TGTGCCAGCAGTCCCCCTCTCTCTTGGCGGGGGTACACAGATACGCAGTATTTT. This translates into CASSPPLSWRGYTDTQYF.